This TCR beta chain was found in a study of regulatory T cells in long-lasting Graves disease. General study results and limits: TCR diversity was lower in persistent Graves' patients (versus newly diagnosed ones).

The time point was: newly diagnosed GD, antithyroid drugs for less than 3 months. Scientists built the TCR library using RNA that was extracted from PBMCs. From each patient, approximately 9 milliliters of peripheral blood was drawn and collected into an EDTA anticoagulant tube. V shed 1 base and J shed 11 bases, with 12 bases lying between them. The CDR3 loop spans 13 amino acids. CDR1 and CDR2 from the germline V gene are LNHDA and SQIVND (reference sequence). Arm-PCR with iRepertoire HTBI primers amplified the CDR3 regions for these TCR beta libraries. TCRdb passed the multiplex PCR reads through MiXCR, listing each CDR3 protein once. The sample yields some 490,000 distinct CDR3 sequences, around 11% seen once. This clonotype was seen more than once but under ten times. Its antigen is undetermined. The sample was also linked to a second study, of T cells in Graves' hyperthyroidism and ophthalmopathy. That work states: Uncontrolled infection, other autoimmune disease, pregnancy or lactation barred patients from enrollment. The blood repertoire included most of the expanded thyroid clonotypes above 0.001.

The sample here was peripheral blood mononuclear cells (PBMCs), taken at new diagnosis, from a patient treated with antithyroid drugs. This chain connects TRBV19 to TRBJ1-5; D not certain. This clonotype was sampled from a woman younger than 45 with Graves disease. The CDR3 region has the DNA TGTGCCAGTAGTATAGCGGGAAGGAGGACCCAGCATTTT. It specifies CASSIAGRRTQHF.